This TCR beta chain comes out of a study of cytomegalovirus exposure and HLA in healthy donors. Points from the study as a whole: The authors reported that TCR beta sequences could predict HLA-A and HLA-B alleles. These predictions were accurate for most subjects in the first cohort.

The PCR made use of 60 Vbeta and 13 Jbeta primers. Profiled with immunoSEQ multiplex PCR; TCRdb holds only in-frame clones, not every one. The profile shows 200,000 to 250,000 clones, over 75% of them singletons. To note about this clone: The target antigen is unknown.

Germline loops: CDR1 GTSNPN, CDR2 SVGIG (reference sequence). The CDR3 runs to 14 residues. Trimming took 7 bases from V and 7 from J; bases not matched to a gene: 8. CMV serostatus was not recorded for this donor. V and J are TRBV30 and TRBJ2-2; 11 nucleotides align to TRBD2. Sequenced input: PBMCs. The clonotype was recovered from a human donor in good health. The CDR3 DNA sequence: TGTGCCTATATAGCGGGAGGGCTCATCGGGGAGCTGTTTTTT. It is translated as CAYIAGGLIGELFF.